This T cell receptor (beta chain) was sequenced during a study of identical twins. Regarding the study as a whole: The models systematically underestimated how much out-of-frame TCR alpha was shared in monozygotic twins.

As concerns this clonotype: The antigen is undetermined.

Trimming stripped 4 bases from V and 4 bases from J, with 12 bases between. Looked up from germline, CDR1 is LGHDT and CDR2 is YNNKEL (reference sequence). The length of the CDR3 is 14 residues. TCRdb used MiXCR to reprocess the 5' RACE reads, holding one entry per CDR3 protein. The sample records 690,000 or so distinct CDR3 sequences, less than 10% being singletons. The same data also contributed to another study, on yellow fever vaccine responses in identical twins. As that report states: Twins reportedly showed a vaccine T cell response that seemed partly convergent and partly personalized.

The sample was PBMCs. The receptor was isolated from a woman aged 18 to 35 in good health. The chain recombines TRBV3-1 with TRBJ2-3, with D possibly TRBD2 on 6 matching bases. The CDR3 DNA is TGTGCCAGCAGCCTCCGACTAGGTTCAGATACGCAGTATTTT. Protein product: CASSLRLGSDTQYF.